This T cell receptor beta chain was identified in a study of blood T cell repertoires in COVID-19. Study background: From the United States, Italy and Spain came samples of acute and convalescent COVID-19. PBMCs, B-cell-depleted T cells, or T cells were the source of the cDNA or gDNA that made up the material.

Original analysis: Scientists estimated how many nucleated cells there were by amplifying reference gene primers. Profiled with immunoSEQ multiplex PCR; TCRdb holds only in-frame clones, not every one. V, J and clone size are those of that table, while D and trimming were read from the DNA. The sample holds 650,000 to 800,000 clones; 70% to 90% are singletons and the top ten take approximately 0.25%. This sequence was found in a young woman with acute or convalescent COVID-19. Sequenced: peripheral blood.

CDR3 in amino acids: CASSSTVDTGELFF. CDR3 in DNA: TGTGCCAGCAGTTCAACAGTCGACACCGGGGAGCTGTTTTTT. The rearrangement uses TRBV6-2 or TRBV6-3 and TRBJ2-2; D unclear. This CDR3 comprises 14 residues. Germline CDR1 is MNHEY and CDR2 is SVGEGT. V lost 4 bases and J 3 bases, leaving 9 bases between the germline ends.